The 10 T cell receptor beta chains in this list originate from one sample, sequenced in a study of blood T cell repertoires in COVID-19. Generated by immunoSEQ multiplex PCR, the TCRdb table keeps only in-frame clones and is missing some. The sample includes roughly 250,000 clones, more than 70% of them seen just once. Sequencing was done on a sample of peripheral blood. These receptors all stem from a woman aged 45-65 years with acute or convalescent COVID-19.

V usage is TRBV7-3 and J usage is TRBJ2-1, with 9 bases aligning to TRBD2. The J segment lost 2 bases and the V segment lost 5 bases, leaving 4 bases of the junction unmatched. This CDR3 has 15 residues. Germline V gene sequence: CDR1 SGHTA, CDR2 FQGTGA. The CDR3, as DNA: TGTGCCAGCAGCCAGGGACTAGCTCCCTACAATGAGCAGTTCTTC. It encodes CASSQGLAPYNEQFF. Looking up the rest from reference TRBV7-3 and TRBJ2-1 gives the full variable domain: GAGVSQTPSNKVTEKGKYVELRCDPISGHTALYWYRQSLGQGPEFLIYFQGTGAADDSGLPNDRFFAVRPEGSVSTLKIQRTERGDSAVYLCASSQGLAPYNEQFFGPGTRLTVL.

V and J are TRBV6-2 or TRBV6-3 and TRBJ2-3; no reliable D call. The CDR3 sequence is 15 residues long. Germline lookup yields CDR1 MNHEY and CDR2 SVGEGT. Deletions cut 2 bases from V and 0 bases from J, with 9 bases between. CDR3 nucleotide sequence: TGTGCCAGCAGTTACCGAGCGCCCAGCACAGATACGCAGTATTTT. It codes for CASSYRAPSTDTQYF.

The chain links TRBV27 to TRBJ1-2, with D possibly being TRBD1 (6 bases). The CDR3 runs to 15 residues. Per the germline V gene, CDR1 is MNHEY and CDR2 is SMNVEV (reference sequence). Trimming took 5 bases from V and 5 from J, leaving 18 bases between them. The CDR3 loop reads CASSPHPTGFYGYTF. The CDR3 bases are TGTGCCAGCAGTCCCCATCCGACAGGTTTTTATGGCTACACCTTC.

J is TRBJ2-2 and V is TRBV19; no reliable D call. V was trimmed by 6 bases and J by 5 bases, leaving 10 bases between them. Germline lookup yields CDR1 LNHDA and CDR2 SQIVND (reference sequence). This CDR3 is 13 amino acids long. CDR3 region: CASRLWQTGELFF. The CDR3 nucleotides are TGTGCCAGTAGGTTGTGGCAAACCGGGGAGCTGTTTTTT. Drawing the rest from reference TRBV19 and TRBJ2-2, the complete variable domain is DGGITQSPKYLFRKEGQNVTLSCEQNLNHDAMYWYRQDPGQGLRLIYYSQIVNDFQKGDIAEGYSVSREKKESFPLTVTSAQKNPTAFYLCASRLWQTGELFFGEGSRLTVL.

The chain combines TRBV9 with TRBJ2-5; possible D gene TRBD1, 6 bases. Trimming shortened V by 1 base and J by 5 bases, and 18 bases separated the two germline ends. Germline loops: CDR1 SGDLS, CDR2 YYNGEE. The CDR3 sequence is 16 residues long. The CDR3: CASSVQDRPRIETQYF. The CDR3 DNA sequence: TGTGCCAGCAGCGTACAGGACAGACCTCGGATTGAGACCCAGTACTTC.

This chain uses TRBV24-1 with TRBJ2-5, with 9 bases fitting TRBD2. CDR3 length equals 14 residues. Germline values: CDR1 KGHDR, CDR2 SFDVKD. V shed 6 bases, J shed 2 bases, and the junction held 3 bases outside the gene matches. In DNA form, the CDR3 reads TGTGCCACCAGTAACAGCGGGAGGCAAGAGACCCAGTACTTC. The encoded protein is CATSNSGRQETQYF.

The V and J genes are TRBV19 and TRBJ2-3; 11 nucleotides align to TRBD2. The CDR3 covers 15 residues. Germline lookup yields CDR1 LNHDA and CDR2 SQIVND (reference sequence). V lost 6 bases to trimming and J lost 0 bases; unmatched junction nucleotides: 2. CDR3 DNA sequence: TGTGCCAGTAGAAGGACTAGCGGGAGCACAGATACGCAGTATTTT. The encoded protein is CASRRTSGSTDTQYF.

This chain's CDR3 is CATSDELAGTYTGELFF. The CDR3 DNA sequence: TGTGCCACCAGTGATGAACTAGCGGGGACCTACACCGGGGAGCTGTTTTTT. The chain joins TRBV24-1 to TRBJ2-2; 10 nucleotides match TRBD2. CDR3 length equals 17 residues. J was trimmed by 3 bases and V by 3 bases; bases with no gene match: 6. Germline CDR1 and CDR2: KGHDR and SFDVKD.

The V gene is TRBV27, the J gene TRBJ1-1; unclear D gene. The CDR3 loop spans 15 amino acids. Trimming stripped 4 bases from V and 7 bases from J, with 19 bases between. Looked up from germline, CDR1 is MNHEY and CDR2 is SMNVEV (reference sequence). In DNA, the CDR3 is TGTGCCAGCAGTTCCCTCCCAGTTGGTGGCAGTGAAGCTTTCTTT. It translates to CASSSLPVGGSEAFF.

This chain connects TRBV11-1 to TRBJ2-5; perhaps TRBD2 as D (7 bases). The V gene lost 4 bases and the J gene lost 1 base, with 16 bases spanning the gap. The CDR3 loop spans 16 amino acids. From germline, CDR1 is SGHAT and CDR2 FQDESV (reference sequence). CDR3 nucleotides: TGTGCCAGCAGCTCTGGGGGGGCAGAAGGCCAAGAGACCCAGTACTTC. Its translation: CASSSGGAEGQETQYF.